Listed here are 27 T cell receptor beta chains from one sample, sequenced in a study of radiotherapy plus CTLA-4 blockade in lung cancer. Produced via immunoSEQ multiplex PCR; TCRdb's table is partial and in-frame only. The sample lists tens of thousands of clones, 70% to 90% occurring once. This sample comprised peripheral blood, obtained from a patient treated with radiotherapy plus ipilimumab. The receptor set was obtained from a human donor with non-small cell lung cancer that progressed on radiotherapy plus ipilimumab.

The rearrangement links TRBV18 to TRBJ1-5; D remains unclear. The germline gives CDR1 KGHSH, CDR2 LQKENI. The length of the CDR3 is 13 residues. The germline V and J ends were trimmed by 6 bases and 4 bases, with 10 bases remaining between them. DNA for the CDR3: TGTGCCAGCTCGCCTGCCGGGAATCAGCCCCAGCATTTT. Translated: CASSPAGNQPQHF.

V and J are TRBV29-1 and TRBJ2-1, with 8 bases aligning to TRBD1. The ends lost 1 base at V and 4 bases at J; junction bases unmatched: 3. The CDR3 loop spans 14 amino acids. In germline, CDR1 is SQVTM, CDR2 ANQGSEA. The CDR3 region is CSVEGQGIYNEQFF. The CDR3, as DNA: TGCAGCGTTGAAGGACAGGGGATATACAATGAGCAGTTCTTC.

In its sample, this clone was seen once. V and J are TRBV5-1 and TRBJ2-4; D tentatively fits TRBD1 or TRBD2 (5 bases each). CDR1 is SGHRS, CDR2 YFSETQ, per germline. V was trimmed by 0 bases and J by 5 bases, leaving 15 bases between them. CDR3 length: 16 residues. As DNA, the CDR3 is TGCGCCAGCAGCTTGGCCCGGCCAGGGAGAGAAAACATTCAGTACTTC. As protein: CASSLARPGRENIQYF.

Details on this clone: One end of the junction is discordant with germline, which a read error may explain. The chain joins TRBV11-2 to TRBJ1-4; D not certain. Germline CDR1 SGHAT, CDR2 FQNNGV. The CDR3 has 16 residues. Written as DNA, the CDR3 is TGTGCCAGCAGCCCCCTACGGACCGCTGAAAGTGAAGAACTGTTTTTT. The encoded protein is CASSPLRTAESEELFF.

The chain recombines TRBV5-4 with TRBJ1-2, with a tentative D call TRBD1 (6 bases). Trimming removed 0 bases at V and 4 bases at J, with 13 bases between. The V gene's germline CDR1 is SGHNT and CDR2 YYREEE (reference sequence). This CDR3 contains 15 residues. The CDR3 is CASSLEDSTGYGYTF. The CDR3, as DNA: TGTGCCAGCAGCTTGGAGGACTCGACAGGCTATGGCTACACCTTC.

For the CDR3, the DNA is TGTGCCAGTAGTCCGCGGACAGGGGGCTACGAGCAGTACTTC. Its protein product is CASSPRTGGYEQYF. The chain has TRBV19 and TRBJ2-7, with TRBD1 matching 10 bases. The CDR3 length is 14 residues. Germline-derived CDR1 and CDR2 are LNHDA and SQIVND (reference sequence). With 5 bases clipped from V and 3 bases from J, the junction kept 4 bases outside the gene matches. The full variable domain, with the rest looked up from reference TRBV19 and TRBJ2-7, is DGGITQSPKYLFRKEGQNVTLSCEQNLNHDAMYWYRQDPGQGLRLIYYSQIVNDFQKGDIAEGYSVSREKKESFPLTVTSAQKNPTAFYLCASSPRTGGYEQYFGPGTRLTVT.

In this sample, this clone turned up a few times. V and J are TRBV19 and TRBJ2-7, with TRBD2 identical over 9 bases. The germline V gene encodes CDR1 LNHDA and CDR2 SQIVND (reference sequence). The CDR3 runs to 15 residues. The J segment lost 5 bases and the V segment lost 6 bases, leaving 11 bases of the junction unmatched. CDR3 region: CASSPLTSGRHEQYF. The CDR3 nucleotides are TGTGCCAGTAGCCCTTTGACTAGCGGTCGGCACGAGCAGTACTTC.

V usage is TRBV15 and J usage is TRBJ2-3; D gene uncertain. This CDR3 contains 15 residues. The V gene lost 3 bases and the J gene lost 1 base, with 11 bases spanning the gap. CDR1 is LNHNV, CDR2 YYDKDF, per germline (reference sequence). This CDR3 reads CATSRVDFGTDTQYF. CDR3 nucleotides: TGTGCCACCAGCAGGGTCGACTTTGGCACAGATACGCAGTATTTT. Full variable domain (remainder filled in from reference TRBV15 and TRBJ2-3): DAMVIQNPRYQVTQFGKPVTLSCSQTLNHNVMYWYQQKSSQAPKLLFHYYDKDFNNEADTPDNFQSRRPNTSFCFLDIRSPGLGDTAMYLCATSRVDFGTDTQYFGPGTRLTVL.

The V gene is TRBV28, the J gene TRBJ2-2; possibly TRBD1 or TRBD2 for D (5 bases each). Germline V gene lookup returns CDR1 MDHEN and CDR2 SYDVKM. The CDR3 length is 16 residues. V was clipped by 7 bases and J by 0 bases, with 15 bases between them. The CDR3 nucleotides are TGTGCCAGCACCGTTCTCGGGACCACGAACACCGGGGAGCTGTTTTTT. It yields the protein CASTVLGTTNTGELFF.

V and J are TRBV7-2 and TRBJ2-5, with TRBD2 matching over 12 bases. CDR1 SGHTA and CDR2 FQGNSA come from the germline V gene. The V gene end was trimmed by 0 bases and the J gene end by 4 bases; junction bases not matched to a gene: 0. The CDR3 sequence is 15 residues long. The DNA for the CDR3 is TGTGCCAGCAGCTTAGCGGGACTAGCGGGAGAGACCCAGTACTTC. Its protein is CASSLAGLAGETQYF.

In the case of this clone: A read error may account for a junction end that differs from germline. This CDR3 is CASRFRGGQETQYF. The DNA of the CDR3 is TGTGCCAGCCGTTTTCGAGGGGGCCAAGAGACCCAGTACTTC. The chain employs TRBV27 and TRBJ2-5, with a tentative D call TRBD1 (6 bases). Germline V CDR1 and CDR2: MNHEY, SMNVEV (reference sequence). The CDR3 is 14 residues long.

This clone was seen a single time. The rearrangement joins TRBV9 to TRBJ2-5; D assignment may be TRBD1 or TRBD2 (5 bases each). The germline gives CDR1 SGDLS, CDR2 YYNGEE. This CDR3 contains 17 residues. Trimming pared 4 bases from V and 6 bases from J, leaving 25 bases between. CDR3 residues: CASSLSFGTTVGQTQYF. Written as DNA, the CDR3 is TGTGCCAGCAGCCTCAGCTTTGGGACCACCGTTGGGCAGACCCAGTACTTC. Combining the CDR3 with reference TRBV9 and TRBJ2-5 gives the whole variable domain DSGVTQTPKHLITATGQRVTLRCSPRSGDLSVYWYQQSLDQGLQFLIQYYNGEERAKGNILERFSAQQFPDLHSELNLSSLELGDSALYFCASSLSFGTTVGQTQYFGPGTRLLVL.

The chain has TRBV4-1 and TRBJ2-3; 9 bases agree with TRBD1. The CDR3 is 17 residues long. Germline values: CDR1 MGHRA, CDR2 YSYEKL. Germline trimming cut 1 base from V and 9 bases from J; bases unmatched to any gene: 14. The CDR3: CASSQALGQGFGGTQYF. CDR3 DNA sequence: TGCGCCAGCAGCCAAGCTCTGGGACAGGGCTTTGGGGGCACGCAGTATTTT.

About this clone itself: The junction differs from germline at one of its ends, possibly a read error. This CDR3 is also generated by other DNA sequences in the sample. The J gene is TRBJ2-2, the V gene TRBV6-5; D gene ambiguous. The germline V gene encodes CDR1 MNHEY and CDR2 SVGAGI. The CDR3 length is 11 residues. The CDR3 nucleotides read TGTGCCAGCGGTATAACCGGAGAGCTGTTTTTT. The encoded protein is CASGITGELFF.

V usage is TRBV7-2 and J usage is TRBJ1-2; tentatively, D is TRBD1 (6 bases). The CDR3 runs to 14 residues. CDR1 and CDR2 from the germline V gene are SGHTA and FQGNSA. The V gene lost 5 bases and the J gene lost 2 bases, with 12 bases spanning the gap. The CDR3 spells CASSDLTGNYGYTF. The CDR3 nucleotides read TGTGCCAGCAGCGACCTAACAGGGAACTATGGCTACACCTTC. Filled out from reference TRBV7-2 and TRBJ1-2, the complete variable domain reads GAGVSQSPSNKVTEKGKDVELRCDPISGHTALYWYRQSLGQGLEFLIYFQGNSAPDKSGLPSDRFSAERTGGSVSTLTIQRTQQEDSAVYLCASSDLTGNYGYTFGSGTRLTVV.

This chain connects TRBV4-3 to TRBJ2-2; D possibly corresponds to TRBD1 (6 bases). The CDR3 covers 15 residues. The V gene lost 3 bases and the J gene lost 1 base, with 9 bases spanning the gap. CDR1 is LGHNA, CDR2 YSLEER, per germline. Here the CDR3 DNA reads TGCGCCAGCAGCCATCTGGACAGGAACACCGGGGAGCTGTTTTTT. Protein sequence: CASSHLDRNTGELFF.

The gene calls are TRBV6-6 and TRBJ1-1; D is unclear. The CDR3 covers 13 residues. With 4 bases removed from V and 5 bases from J, the gap between germline ends came to 11 bases. Germline loops: CDR1 MNHNY, CDR2 SVGAGI (reference sequence). DNA of the CDR3: TGTGCCAGCAGTTCCTATGGTAGGACTGAAGCTTTCTTT. Amino acids: CASSSYGRTEAFF.

The chain uses TRBV5-1 and TRBJ2-3; 8 bases line up with TRBD2. With 0 bases clipped from V and 4 bases from J, the junction kept 4 bases outside the gene matches. The V gene's germline CDR1 is SGHRS and CDR2 YFSETQ. The CDR3 runs 15 residues. CDR3: CASSLAGGASDTQYF. CDR3 DNA: TGCGCCAGCAGCTTGGCCGGGGGGGCATCAGATACGCAGTATTTT.

This clone has more than one count but fewer than ten. This chain connects TRBV6-5 to TRBJ1-1; TRBD1 matches at 9 bases. Germline V gives CDR1 MNHEY, CDR2 SVGAGI. J lost 2 bases, V lost 6 bases, and 7 bases had no gene match. The CDR3 contains 15 residues. CDR3 loop: CASSKNRGLNTEAFF. CDR3 sequence (DNA): TGTGCCAGCAGCAAAAACAGGGGGCTTAACACTGAAGCTTTCTTT.

This chain joins TRBV5-6 and TRBJ2-1, with 16 bases fitting TRBD2. The CDR3 contains 18 residues. V gave up 0 bases and J gave up 7 bases; unmatched junction bases: 7. Germline assignment: CDR1 SGHDT and CDR2 YYEEEE. The CDR3 is CASSLGPGLAGGQNEQFF. The DNA for the CDR3 is TGTGCCAGCAGCTTGGGTCCGGGACTAGCGGGAGGGCAGAATGAGCAGTTCTTC.

V is TRBV9 and J is TRBJ1-3, with a possible D match to TRBD1 (6 bases). V shed 0 bases and J shed 0 bases, with 22 bases lying between them. The CDR3 runs 20 residues. Per the germline V gene, CDR1 is SGDLS and CDR2 is YYNGEE. CDR3 region: CASSVAVARTARDSGNTIYF. DNA of the CDR3: TGTGCCAGCAGCGTAGCGGTCGCGCGGACAGCCCGGGACTCTGGAAACACCATATATTTT.

The rearrangement uses TRBV4-3 and TRBJ1-3, with a weak D call TRBD1 (6 bases). V was cut by 4 bases and J by 8 bases, with 12 bases left in between. The CDR3 extends over 13 amino acids. Germline CDR1 and CDR2: LGHNA and YSLEER. CDR3 in amino acids: CASSPTEGDTIYF. CDR3 in DNA: TGCGCCAGCAGCCCGACAGAGGGGGACACCATATATTTT.

The rearrangement joins TRBV9 to TRBJ1-2; no clear D gene. V was shortened by 1 base and J by 2 bases, with 6 bases between the two germline ends. Germline V gene sequence: CDR1 SGDLS, CDR2 YYNGEE. This CDR3 is built from 13 residues. CDR3 nucleotides: TGTGCCAGCAGCGTACAGGCCAACTATGGCTACACCTTC. Encoded protein: CASSVQANYGYTF.

The rearrangement uses TRBV6-5 and TRBJ2-1; maybe TRBD2 (6 bases). This CDR3 spans 15 amino acids. Trimming removed 0 bases at V and 2 bases at J, with 8 bases between. Germline lookup yields CDR1 MNHEY and CDR2 SVGAGI. As DNA, the CDR3 is TGTGCCAGCAGTTACTCACGGGAGCCCTACAATGAGCAGTTCTTC. Protein: CASSYSREPYNEQFF.

The gene calls are TRBV9 and TRBJ1-3, with D possibly being TRBD1 (6 bases). CDR3 size: 14 residues. Germline values: CDR1 SGDLS, CDR2 YYNGEE. V was clipped by 3 bases and J by 1 base, with 8 bases between them. Here the CDR3 DNA reads TGTGCCAGCAGCGGGGGGCAGTCTGGAAACACCATATATTTT. Encoded protein: CASSGGQSGNTIYF.

This rearrangement joins TRBV6-5 to TRBJ2-7; D call uncertain. Trimming left V 5 bases short and J 1 base short, with 6 bases between. There are 12 residues in the CDR3. Germline V lookup: CDR1 MNHEY, CDR2 SVGAGI. CDR3 in amino acids: CASSEVSYEQYF. CDR3 sequence (DNA): TGTGCCAGCAGTGAAGTGTCCTACGAGCAGTACTTC.

This sequence joins TRBV19 and TRBJ2-1, with D unresolved. Germline values: CDR1 LNHDA, CDR2 SQIVND (reference sequence). There are 13 residues in the CDR3. The ends were cut back, 4 bases at V and 3 bases at J, with 7 bases in the middle. CDR3 in DNA: TGTGCCAGTAGTAGAGTTAACTACAATGAGCAGTTCTTC. Protein: CASSRVNYNEQFF.